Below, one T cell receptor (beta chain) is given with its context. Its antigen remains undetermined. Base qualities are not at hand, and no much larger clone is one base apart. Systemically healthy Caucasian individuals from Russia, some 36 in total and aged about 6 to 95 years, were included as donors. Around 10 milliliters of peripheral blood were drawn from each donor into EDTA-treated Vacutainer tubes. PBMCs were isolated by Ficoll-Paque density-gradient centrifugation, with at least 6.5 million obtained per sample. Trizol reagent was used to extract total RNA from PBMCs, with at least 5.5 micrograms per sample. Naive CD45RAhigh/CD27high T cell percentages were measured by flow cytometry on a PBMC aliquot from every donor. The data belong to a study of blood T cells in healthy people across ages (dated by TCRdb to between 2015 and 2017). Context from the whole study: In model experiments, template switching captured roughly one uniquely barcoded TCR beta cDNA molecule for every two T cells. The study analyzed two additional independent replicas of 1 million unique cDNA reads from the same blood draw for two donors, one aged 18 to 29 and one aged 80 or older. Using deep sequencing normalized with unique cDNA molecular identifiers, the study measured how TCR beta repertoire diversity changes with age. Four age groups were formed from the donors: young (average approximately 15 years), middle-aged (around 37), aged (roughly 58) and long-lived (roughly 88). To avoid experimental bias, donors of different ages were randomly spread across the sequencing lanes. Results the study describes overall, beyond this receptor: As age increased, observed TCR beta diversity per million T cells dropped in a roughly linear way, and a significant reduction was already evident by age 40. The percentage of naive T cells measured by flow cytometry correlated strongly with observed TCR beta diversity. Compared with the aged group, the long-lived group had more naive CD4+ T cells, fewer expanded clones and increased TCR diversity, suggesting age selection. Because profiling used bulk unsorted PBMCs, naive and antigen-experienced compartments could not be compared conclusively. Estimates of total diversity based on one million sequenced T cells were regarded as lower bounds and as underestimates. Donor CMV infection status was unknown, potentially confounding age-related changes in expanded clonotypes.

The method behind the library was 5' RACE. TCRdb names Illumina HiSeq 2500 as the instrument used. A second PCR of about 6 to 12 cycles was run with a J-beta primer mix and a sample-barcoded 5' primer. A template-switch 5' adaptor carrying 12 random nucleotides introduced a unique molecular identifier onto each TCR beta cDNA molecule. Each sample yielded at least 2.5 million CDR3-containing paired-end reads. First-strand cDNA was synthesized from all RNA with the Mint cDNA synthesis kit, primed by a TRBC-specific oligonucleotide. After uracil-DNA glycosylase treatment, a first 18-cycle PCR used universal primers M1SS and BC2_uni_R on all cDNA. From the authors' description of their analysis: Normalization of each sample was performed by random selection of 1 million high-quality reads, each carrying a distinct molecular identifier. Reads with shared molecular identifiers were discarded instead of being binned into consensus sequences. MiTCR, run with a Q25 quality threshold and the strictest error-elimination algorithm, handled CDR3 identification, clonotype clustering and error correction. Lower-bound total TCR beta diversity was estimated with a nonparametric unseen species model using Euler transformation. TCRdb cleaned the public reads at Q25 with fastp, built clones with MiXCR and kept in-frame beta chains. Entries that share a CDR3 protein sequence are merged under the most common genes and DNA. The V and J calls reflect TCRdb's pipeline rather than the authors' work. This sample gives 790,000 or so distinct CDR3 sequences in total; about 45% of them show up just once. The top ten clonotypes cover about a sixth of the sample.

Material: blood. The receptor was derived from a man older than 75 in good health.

The DNA sequence is TGCGCCAGCAGCGACATGGGACAGGGTGTCACTGAAGCTTTCTTT. The encoded protein is CASSDMGQGVTEAFF. The receptor chain draws on TRBV5-1 and TRBJ1-1, with TRBD1 identical over 9 junction bases. From the cysteine up to the phenylalanine, the CDR3 has a length of 15 residues. Just CDR3 DNA is preserved here, 45 bases in frame from base 1. CDR1 and CDR2, looked up from the germline V gene, are SGHRS and YFSETQ. V is pruned by 4 bases and J by 4 bases, leaving 8 bases of the junction without a gene match.